The rows below give T cell receptor beta chains drawn from one sample of a study of blood T cell repertoires in COVID-19. The method was immunoSEQ multiplex PCR; TCRdb's version includes in-frame clones alone and lacks a portion of them. Of 100,000 or so clones listed, approximately 90% are singletons. Source material: peripheral blood. All receptors come from a woman aged 45-65 years in a cohort sampled during active COVID-19. The CDR3 runs from the conserved cysteine through the conserved F or W.

j_call,v_call,cdr3_aa
TRBJ2-2,TRBV27,CASSPIIGGGDTGELFF
TRBJ2-1,TRBV6-6,CASSYNYNEQFF
TRBJ1-3,TRBV9,CASSSRLGAGNTIYF
TRBJ2-1,TRBV5-6,CASETSGFYNEQFF
TRBJ1-2,TRBV9,CASSEPETGQGTYGYTF
TRBJ1-2,TRBV5-5,CASSLGYSEPLWGYTF
TRBJ2-3,TRBV7-2,CASSLEGATDTQYF
TRBJ1-2,TRBV15,CATSRDRGYYGYTF
TRBJ2-7,TRBV6-5,CASTDRRTGAGEQYF
TRBJ1-6,TRBV3-1/TRBV3-2,CASSLLAPGNSPLHF
TRBJ1-1,TRBV11-2,CASSRSGEAFF
TRBJ2-1,TRBV5-1,CASSQSGTLNEQFF
TRBJ1-5,TRBV5-8,CASSLLTGVRKARNQPQHF
TRBJ1-2,TRBV7-9,CASSPLSRDRSLYGYTF
TRBJ1-1,TRBV18,CASSQQGGGANTEAFF
TRBJ2-1,TRBV6-5,CASSSALDSSNEQFF
TRBJ2-7,TRBV28,CASTLGARFYEQYF